The 8 T cell receptor beta chains below come from one sample, sequenced in a study of blood T cells in healthy people across ages. Primed by a sample-barcoded 5' primer and a J-beta primer mix, a second PCR proceeded for roughly 7 to 11 cycles. One entry per CDR3 protein, called by TCRdb with MiXCR from the 5' RACE reads. The data hold approximately 790,000 distinct CDR3 sequences, with 62% observed a single time. Sequenced: blood. These receptors were obtained from a man younger than 45 in good health.

The genes are TRBV12-3 or TRBV12-4 and TRBJ1-5; D may be TRBD1 (5 bases). The CDR3 is 14 amino acids. V was pared by 6 bases and J by 0 bases, with 9 bases between. The CDR3 nucleotides read TGTGCCAGCAGCTCAGGGTTTAGCAATCAGCCCCAGCATTTT. Protein product: CASSSGFSNQPQHF.

The chain employs TRBV6-6 and TRBJ1-2; tentative D call: TRBD1 (5 bases). V lost 2 bases and J lost 6, with 13 bases in between. CDR1 and CDR2 from the germline V gene are MNHNY and SVGAGI (reference sequence). The CDR3 has 14 residues. CDR3 nucleotides: TGTGCCAGCAGTTACACGACAGAAAGACATGGCTACACCTTC. Encoded protein: CASSYTTERHGYTF.

The chain carries TRBV29-1 and TRBJ2-3, with D maybe TRBD2 (5 bases). CDR3 length: 15 residues. Trimming pared 0 bases from V and 1 base from J, leaving 11 bases between. The germline CDR1 and CDR2 sequences are SQVTM and ANQGSEA. The CDR3 loop reads CSVEDSGVGTDTQYF. As DNA, the CDR3 is TGCAGCGTTGAAGATTCCGGGGTAGGCACAGATACGCAGTATTTT.

The chain combines TRBV7-2 with TRBJ1-2; no clear D gene. The ends were cut back, 4 bases at V and 5 bases at J, with 17 bases in the middle. Germline CDR1 SGHTA, CDR2 FQGNSA. The CDR3 is made up of 15 amino acids. In DNA form, the CDR3 reads TGTGCCAGCAGCTCCCTCTGGACGGGGAGTTATGGCTACACCTTC. The encoded protein is CASSSLWTGSYGYTF.

The rearrangement joins TRBV15 to TRBJ2-1; TRBD1 might be the D (6 bases). The CDR3 has 11 amino acids. Trimming shortened V by 10 bases and J by 7 bases, and 11 bases separated the two germline ends. Germline assignment: CDR1 LNHNV and CDR2 YYDKDF (reference sequence). The CDR3 here is CAIGQQNEQFF. The CDR3 DNA follows: TGTGCCATAGGACAGCAAAATGAGCAGTTCTTC.

The chain is built from TRBV4-3 and TRBJ2-7; D might be TRBD1 or TRBD2, each matching 7 bases. This CDR3 is built from 14 residues. The germline CDR1 and CDR2 sequences are LGHNA and YSLEER. V shed 0 bases and J shed 7 bases, with 13 bases lying between them. CDR3 amino acids: CASSQESQGGEQYF. The CDR3 bases are TGCGCCAGCAGCCAAGAGTCGCAGGGGGGGGAGCAGTACTTC.

The rearrangement joins TRBV10-3 to TRBJ2-4, with D maybe TRBD2 (6 bases). The V end lost 0 bases, the J end lost 0 bases, and 21 bases lay between the germline ends. Germline CDR1 ENHRY, CDR2 SYGVKD. This CDR3 comprises 20 residues. CDR3 residues: CAISESMGTGDLLAKNIQYF. The CDR3 bases are TGTGCCATCAGTGAGTCTATGGGGACGGGAGACCTCCTAGCCAAAAACATTCAGTACTTC.

This chain joins TRBV7-2 and TRBJ2-5; the D gene could be TRBD1 or TRBD2 (5 bases each). The CDR3 totals 12 residues. Germline CDR1 SGHTA, CDR2 FQGNSA. V gave up 5 bases and J gave up 9 bases, with 13 bases separating them. The CDR3 nucleotides are TGTGCCAGCAGCCCGCCCGGGGCGCCCCAGTACTTC. Its translation: CASSPPGAPQYF.